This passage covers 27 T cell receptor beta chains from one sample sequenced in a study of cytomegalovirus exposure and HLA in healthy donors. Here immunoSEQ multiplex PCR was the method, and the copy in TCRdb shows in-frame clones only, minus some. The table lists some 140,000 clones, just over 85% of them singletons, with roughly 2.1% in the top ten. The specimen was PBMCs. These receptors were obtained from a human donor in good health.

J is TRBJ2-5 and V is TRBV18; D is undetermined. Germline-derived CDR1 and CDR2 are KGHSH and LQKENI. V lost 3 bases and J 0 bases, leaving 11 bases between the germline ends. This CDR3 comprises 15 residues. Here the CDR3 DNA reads TGTGCCAGCTCACCCTCCACGGGTAACCAAGAGACCCAGTACTTC. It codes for CASSPSTGNQETQYF.

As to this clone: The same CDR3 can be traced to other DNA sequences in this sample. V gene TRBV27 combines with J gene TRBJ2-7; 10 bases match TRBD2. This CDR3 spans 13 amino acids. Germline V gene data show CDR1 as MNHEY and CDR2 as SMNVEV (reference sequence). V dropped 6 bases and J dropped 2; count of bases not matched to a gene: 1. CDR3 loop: CASRTSGTYEQYF. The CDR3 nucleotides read TGTGCCAGCAGAACTAGCGGGACCTACGAGCAGTACTTC.

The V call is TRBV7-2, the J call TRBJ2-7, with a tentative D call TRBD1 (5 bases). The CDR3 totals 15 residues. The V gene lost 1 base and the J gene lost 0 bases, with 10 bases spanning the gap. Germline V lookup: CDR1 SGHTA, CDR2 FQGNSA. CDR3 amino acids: CASSLGGTYSYEQYF. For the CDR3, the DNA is TGTGCCAGCAGCTTAGGGGGCACATACTCCTACGAGCAGTACTTC.

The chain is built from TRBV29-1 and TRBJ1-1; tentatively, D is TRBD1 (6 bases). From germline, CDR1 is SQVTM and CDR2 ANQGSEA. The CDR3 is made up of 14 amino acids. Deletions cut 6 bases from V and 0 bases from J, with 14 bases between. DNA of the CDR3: TGCAGCGTCGACAGGCTACTCATGAACACTGAAGCTTTCTTT. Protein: CSVDRLLMNTEAFF. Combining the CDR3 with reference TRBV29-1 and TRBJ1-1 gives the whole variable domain SAVISQKPSRDICQRGTSLTIQCQVDSQVTMMFWYRQQPGQSLTLIATANQGSEATYESGFVIDKFPISRPNLTFSTLTVSNMSPEDSSIYLCSVDRLLMNTEAFFGQGTRLTVV.

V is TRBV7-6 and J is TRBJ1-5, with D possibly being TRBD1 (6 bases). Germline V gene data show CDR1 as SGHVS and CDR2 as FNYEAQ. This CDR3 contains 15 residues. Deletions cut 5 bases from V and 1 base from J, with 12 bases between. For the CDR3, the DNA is TGTGCCAGCAGCCCGGGAGGGGGGAGCAATCAGCCCCAGCATTTT. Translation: CASSPGGGSNQPQHF.

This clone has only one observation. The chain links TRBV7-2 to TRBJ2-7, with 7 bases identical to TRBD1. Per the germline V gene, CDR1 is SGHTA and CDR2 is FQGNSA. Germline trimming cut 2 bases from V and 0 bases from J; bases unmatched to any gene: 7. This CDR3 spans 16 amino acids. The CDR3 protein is CASSLRGQITSYEQYF. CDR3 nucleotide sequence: TGTGCCAGCAGCTTAAGGGGACAGATCACCTCCTACGAGCAGTACTTC.

The CDR3 sequence: CAWSYGQSSYEQYF. Here the CDR3 DNA reads TGTGCCTGGAGTTATGGACAGAGCAGTTACGAGCAGTACTTC. V and J are TRBV30 and TRBJ2-7; a possible D gene is TRBD1 (6 bases). Trimming removed 2 bases at V and 4 bases at J, with 15 bases between. Germline loops: CDR1 GTSNPN, CDR2 SVGIG (reference sequence). The CDR3 consists of 14 residues.

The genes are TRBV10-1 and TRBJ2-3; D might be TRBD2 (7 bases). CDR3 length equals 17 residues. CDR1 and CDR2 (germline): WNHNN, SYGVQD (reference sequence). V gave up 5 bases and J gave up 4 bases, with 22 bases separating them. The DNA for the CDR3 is TGCGCCAGCAGTAGGGAGCAGGGACTACAGGGTCCAGATACGCAGTATTTT. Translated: CASSREQGLQGPDTQYF.

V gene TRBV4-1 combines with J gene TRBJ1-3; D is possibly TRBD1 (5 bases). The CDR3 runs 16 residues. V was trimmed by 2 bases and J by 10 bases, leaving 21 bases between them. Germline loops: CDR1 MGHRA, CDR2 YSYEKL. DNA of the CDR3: TGCGCCAGCAGCCAAACCGGTGGTGACAGACCATTTACCATATATTTT. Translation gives CASSQTGGDRPFTIYF.

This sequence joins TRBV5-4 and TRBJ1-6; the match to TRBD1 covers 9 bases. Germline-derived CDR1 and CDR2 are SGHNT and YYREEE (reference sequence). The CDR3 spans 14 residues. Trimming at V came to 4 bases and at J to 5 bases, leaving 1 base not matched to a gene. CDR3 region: CASSRDRDNSPLHF. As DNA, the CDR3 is TGTGCCAGCAGCCGGGACAGGGATAATTCACCCCTCCACTTT.

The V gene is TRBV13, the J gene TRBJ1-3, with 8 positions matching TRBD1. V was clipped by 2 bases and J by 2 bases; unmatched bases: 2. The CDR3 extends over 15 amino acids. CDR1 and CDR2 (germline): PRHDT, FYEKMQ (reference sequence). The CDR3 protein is CASSLWTGTGNTIYF. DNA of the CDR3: TGTGCCAGCAGCTTATGGACAGGGACTGGAAACACCATATATTTT.

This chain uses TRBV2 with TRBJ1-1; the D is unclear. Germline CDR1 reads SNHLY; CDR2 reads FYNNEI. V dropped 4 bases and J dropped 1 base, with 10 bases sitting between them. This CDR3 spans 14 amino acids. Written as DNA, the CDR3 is TGTGCCAGCAGTGTGTCACAGAAGAACACTGAAGCTTTCTTT. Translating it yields CASSVSQKNTEAFF.

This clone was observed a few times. DNA of the CDR3: TGTGCCAGCAGCCAACCTCGTCACCGGAGCTCCTACAATGAGCAGTTCTTC. This translates into CASSQPRHRSSYNEQFF. The rearrangement uses TRBV4-2 and TRBJ2-1; D gene uncertain. V was pared by 2 bases and J by 0 bases, with 14 bases between. This CDR3 is 17 amino acids long. The germline V gene has CDR1 LGHNA and CDR2 YNFKEQ.

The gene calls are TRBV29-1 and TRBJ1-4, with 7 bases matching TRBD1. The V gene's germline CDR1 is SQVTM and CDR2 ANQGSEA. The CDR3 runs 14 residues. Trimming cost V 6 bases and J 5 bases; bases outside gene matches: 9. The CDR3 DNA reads TGCAGCGTCCCGGAGGGACAGTTCAATGAAAAACTGTTTTTT. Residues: CSVPEGQFNEKLFF.

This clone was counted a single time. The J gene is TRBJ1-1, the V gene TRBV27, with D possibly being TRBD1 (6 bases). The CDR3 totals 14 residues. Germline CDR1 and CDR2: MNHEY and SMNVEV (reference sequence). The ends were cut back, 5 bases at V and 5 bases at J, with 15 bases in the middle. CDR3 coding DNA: TGTGCCAGCAGTGATCGGGACAAGGGGACTGAAGCTTTCTTT. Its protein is CASSDRDKGTEAFF.

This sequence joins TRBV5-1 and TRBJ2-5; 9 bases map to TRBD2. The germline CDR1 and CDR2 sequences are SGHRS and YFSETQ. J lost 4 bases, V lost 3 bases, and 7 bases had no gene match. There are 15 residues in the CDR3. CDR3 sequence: CASSSTGLAAETQYF. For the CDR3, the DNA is TGCGCCAGCAGCTCTACGGGACTAGCCGCAGAGACCCAGTACTTC.

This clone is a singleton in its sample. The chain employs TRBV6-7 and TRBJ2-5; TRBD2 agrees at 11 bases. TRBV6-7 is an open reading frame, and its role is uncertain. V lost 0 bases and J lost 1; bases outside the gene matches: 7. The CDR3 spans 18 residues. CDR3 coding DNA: TGTGCCAGCAGTTACTCGATTGCTAGCGGGGGGCCCCAAGAGACCCAGTACTTC. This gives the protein CASSYSIASGGPQETQYF.

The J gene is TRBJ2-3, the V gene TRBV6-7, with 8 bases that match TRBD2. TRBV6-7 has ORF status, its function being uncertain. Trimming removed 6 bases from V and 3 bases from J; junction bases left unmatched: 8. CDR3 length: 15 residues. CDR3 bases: TGTGCCAGCAGACTAGCGGTATCGGGGACAGATACGCAGTATTTT. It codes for CASRLAVSGTDTQYF.

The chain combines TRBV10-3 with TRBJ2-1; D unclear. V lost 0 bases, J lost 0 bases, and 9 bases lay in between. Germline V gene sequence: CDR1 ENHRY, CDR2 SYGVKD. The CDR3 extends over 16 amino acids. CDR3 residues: CAISESSLSSYNEQFF. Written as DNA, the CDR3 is TGTGCCATCAGTGAGTCGTCACTAAGCTCCTACAATGAGCAGTTCTTC.

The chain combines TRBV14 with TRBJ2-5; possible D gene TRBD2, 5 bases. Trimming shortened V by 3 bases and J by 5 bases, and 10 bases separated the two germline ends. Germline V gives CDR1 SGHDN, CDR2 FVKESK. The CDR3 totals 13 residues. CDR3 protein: CASSQRVRETQYF. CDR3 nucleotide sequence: TGTGCCAGCAGCCAGAGGGTACGGGAGACCCAGTACTTC.

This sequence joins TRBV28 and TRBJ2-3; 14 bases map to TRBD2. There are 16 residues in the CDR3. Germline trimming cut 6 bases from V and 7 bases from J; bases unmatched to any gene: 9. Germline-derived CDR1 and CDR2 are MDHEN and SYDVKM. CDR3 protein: CASRETSGRAVNTQYF. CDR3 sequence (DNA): TGTGCCAGCAGGGAGACTAGCGGGAGGGCCGTGAATACGCAGTATTTT.

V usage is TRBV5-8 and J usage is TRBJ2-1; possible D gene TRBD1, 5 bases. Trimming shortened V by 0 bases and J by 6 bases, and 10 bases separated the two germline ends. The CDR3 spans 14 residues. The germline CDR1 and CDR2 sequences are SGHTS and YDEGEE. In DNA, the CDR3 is TGTGCCAGCAGCTTGGGGACCAGGGTCAATGAGCAGTTCTTC. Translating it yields CASSLGTRVNEQFF.

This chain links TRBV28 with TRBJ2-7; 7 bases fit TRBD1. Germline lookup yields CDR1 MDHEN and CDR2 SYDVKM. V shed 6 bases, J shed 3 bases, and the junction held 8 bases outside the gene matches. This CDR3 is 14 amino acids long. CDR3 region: CASSDRDSHYEQYF. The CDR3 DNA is TGTGCCAGCAGCGACAGGGATTCCCACTACGAGCAGTACTTC.

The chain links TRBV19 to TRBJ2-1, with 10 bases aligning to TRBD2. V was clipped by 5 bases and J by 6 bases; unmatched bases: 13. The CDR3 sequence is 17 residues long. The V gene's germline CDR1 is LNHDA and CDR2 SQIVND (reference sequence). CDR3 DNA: TGTGCCAGTAGTCCTCTATCCCCAGCGGGAGGGGGCAATGAGCAGTTCTTC. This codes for CASSPLSPAGGGNEQFF. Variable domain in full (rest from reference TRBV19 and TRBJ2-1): DGGITQSPKYLFRKEGQNVTLSCEQNLNHDAMYWYRQDPGQGLRLIYYSQIVNDFQKGDIAEGYSVSREKKESFPLTVTSAQKNPTAFYLCASSPLSPAGGGNEQFFGPGTRLTVL.

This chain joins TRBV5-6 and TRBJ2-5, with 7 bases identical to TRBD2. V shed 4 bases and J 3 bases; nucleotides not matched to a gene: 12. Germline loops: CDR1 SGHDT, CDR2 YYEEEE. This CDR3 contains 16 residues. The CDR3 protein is CASSRPVLAGEETQYF. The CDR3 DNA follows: TGTGCCAGCAGCAGACCCGTTCTGGCGGGGGAAGAGACCCAGTACTTC. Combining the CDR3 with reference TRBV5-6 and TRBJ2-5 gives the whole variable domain DAGVTQSPTHLIKTRGQQVTLRCSPKSGHDTVSWYQQALGQGPQFIFQYYEEEERQRGNFPDRFSGHQFPNYSSELNVNALLLGDSALYLCASSRPVLAGEETQYFGPGTRLLVL.

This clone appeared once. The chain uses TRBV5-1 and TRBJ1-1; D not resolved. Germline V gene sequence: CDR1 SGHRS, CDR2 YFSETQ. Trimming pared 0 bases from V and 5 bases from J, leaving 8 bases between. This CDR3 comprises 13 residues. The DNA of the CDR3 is TGCGCCAGCAGCTTGGTTCGGGGTACTGAAGCTTTCTTT. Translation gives CASSLVRGTEAFF.

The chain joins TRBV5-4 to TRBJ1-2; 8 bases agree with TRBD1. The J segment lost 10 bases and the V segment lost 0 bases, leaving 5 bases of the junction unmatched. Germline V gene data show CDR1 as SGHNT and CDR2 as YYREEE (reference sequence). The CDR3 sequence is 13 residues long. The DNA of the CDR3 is TGTGCCAGCAGCTTGGGGGGACAGGAGATCTACACCTTC. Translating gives CASSLGGQEIYTF. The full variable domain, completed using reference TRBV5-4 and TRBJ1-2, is ETGVTQSPTHLIKTRGQQVTLRCSSQSGHNTVSWYQQALGQGPQFIFQYYREEENGRGNFPPRFSGLQFPNYSSELNVNALELDDSALYLCASSLGGQEIYTFGSGTRLTVV.